This T cell receptor beta chain appears in the sequencing data of a study of post-analysis software for immune sequencing data (dated by TCRdb to about 2015). Broadly, across the study: Relapsing-remitting, secondary progressive and progressive-relapsing multiple sclerosis were recorded as disease courses, and subtype annotation was lacking for some patients. A subset of samples was prepared in parallel using single-end sample barcoding, then pooled and co-amplified after Illumina adapter ligation. The patient repertoires were compared against about 10 previously published healthy control repertoires obtained from donors aged 6 to 25 years.

Sequences DFQATT (CDR1) and SNEGSKA (CDR2) are obtained from the germline V gene (reference sequence). V is shortened by 0 bases, J by 1 base, and the region joining them spans 22 bases. The CDR3 runs 19 amino acids, cysteine and phenylalanine included. CDR3 DNA only is kept here, 57 bases in frame from base 1. The library was produced with PCR. For sequencing, an Illumina HiSeq 2500 was employed. To reduce PCR and sequencing biases, unique molecular identifiers were built into the TCR beta cDNA libraries. Per 1 to 10 million input T cells, some 500,000 cDNA molecules were obtained, such that each molecule approximated one T cell. The patient libraries were prepared and sequenced with the same protocol used for the earlier healthy control dataset. Within a given batch, samples were prepared together, multiplexed and sequenced on the same HiSeq lane. Per the original workflow: Raw barcoded reads were processed with MIGEC, discarding single-read molecular identifier groups before consensus assembly and CDR3 extraction. Clonotype tables were post-analysed with VDJtools, normalizing diversity by down-sampling all datasets to the smallest sample size. To correct batch-related cross-sample contamination, repertoire overlap clustering matched CDR3 amino acid sequences but not nucleotide sequences. The public reads were reprocessed in TCRdb via fastp at Q25 and MiXCR, keeping in-frame beta chains. Rows are unified per CDR3 protein, each entry keeping the most common DNA and genes. The authors' filters were not applied to this entry. The sample table shows hundreds of thousands of distinct CDR3 sequences, and around 27% are seen once. 0.5% to 0.6% of the sample belongs to the ten largest clones.

Study-level results and caveats: The multiple sclerosis patient group was slightly younger than the control group. Normalized Chao1 diversity was significantly lower in multiple sclerosis patients than controls, suggesting substantial peripheral T-cell clonal expansion. When samples were clustered directly using the F measure, samples prepared in the same batch co-clustered strongly, which prompted a batch-effect correction. Significantly higher frequencies in patients than in controls were found for roughly 5 TRBV segments, including TRBV5-6, TRBV5-1 and TRBV20-1.

Comment on this clonotype: The clone's antigen remains unknown. Base qualities are not provided; no much larger clone lies one nucleotide away.

To demonstrate the VDJtools post-analysis software, TCR beta repertoires were profiled from the peripheral blood of about 13 young patients with multiple sclerosis. Multiple sclerosis patients were children and adolescents aged about 6 to 15 years. The sequencing input was blood. The sequence joins TRBV20-1 to TRBJ2-1; tentative D gene TRBD2, with 6 bases matching. The sequence was collected from a girl aged 10-17 years with multiple sclerosis. DNA sequence: TGCAGTGCTAGAGATGGGGCTAGCGAGAACCCAAGGTCCTACAATGAGCAGTTCTTC. This encodes CSARDGASENPRSYNEQFF.